The 14 T cell receptor beta chains given below trace back to one sample, sequenced in a study of shared clonotypes between healthy human individuals. Using immunoSEQ multiplex PCR, the repertoire was profiled, and TCRdb retains in-frame clones only, with some absent. The sample yields under 1,100,000 clones, 78% seen once. Sample: memory CD4+ T cells from PBMCs. Subset noted: CD45RA-negative fraction. The origin of the receptors is a man aged 18 to 29 in good health. Some clones in this sample may be carry-over from other donors' samples.

V is TRBV5-1 and J is TRBJ1-4; tentative D call: TRBD1 (6 bases). The V gene's germline CDR1 is SGHRS and CDR2 YFSETQ. The CDR3 consists of 14 residues. V was cut by 4 bases and J by 8 bases, with 15 bases left in between. The CDR3, as DNA: TGCGCCAGCAGCCCATCCACAGGGAAGGAAAAACTGTTTTTT. As protein: CASSPSTGKEKLFF.

V and J are TRBV5-6 and TRBJ1-2, with D maybe TRBD1 (6 bases). The CDR3 consists of 18 residues. Per germline, CDR1 SGHDT and CDR2 YYEEEE. V was clipped by 4 bases and J by 6 bases, with 28 bases between them. CDR3 protein: CASSPFKPRDTNNNGYTF. The CDR3 nucleotides are TGTGCCAGCAGCCCTTTTAAACCCCGGGACACAAACAATAATGGCTACACCTTC.

This rearrangement joins TRBV7-9 to TRBJ1-3; D remains ambiguous. Germline values: CDR1 SEHNR, CDR2 FQNEAQ (reference sequence). The V end lost 2 bases, the J end lost 6 bases, and 8 bases lay between the germline ends. The CDR3 extends over 13 amino acids. As DNA, the CDR3 is TGTGCCAGCAGCTTAAATTCGGTAAACACCATATATTTT. Its protein product is CASSLNSVNTIYF.

Notes on this clone: This likely stems from a read error, as it lies one base from a far larger clone. The CDR3 does not end in the conserved phenylalanine or tryptophan, so this is likely a read error. This rearrangement joins TRBV5-4 to TRBJ1-1; 9 bases agree with TRBD1. This CDR3 comprises 16 residues. V dropped 0 bases and J dropped 3; count of bases not matched to a gene: 6. Germline CDR1 reads SGHNT; CDR2 reads YYREEE (reference sequence). CDR3 DNA sequence: TGTGCCAGCAGCTTGGGGACAGGGGTTGAGGACACTGAAGCTTTCTCT. This gives the protein CASSLGTGVEDTEAFS.

The chain has TRBV7-8 and TRBJ1-1; 7 nucleotides align to TRBD1. CDR3 size: 12 residues. J lost 4 bases, V lost 4 bases, and 0 bases had no gene match. Per germline, CDR1 SGHVS and CDR2 FQNEAQ. CDR3 sequence (DNA): TGTGCCAGCAGCTCAGGGGGCACTGAAGCTTTCTTT. As protein: CASSSGGTEAFF.

This chain's CDR3 is CASSLSGLANYEQYF. The DNA for the CDR3 is TGTGCCAGCAGCTTAAGTGGACTAGCGAACTACGAGCAGTACTTC. This chain joins TRBV7-3 and TRBJ2-7; TRBD2 matches at 9 bases. Germline assignment: CDR1 SGHTA and CDR2 FQGTGA. This CDR3 has 15 amino acids. Losses at the gene ends were 1 base for V and 3 bases for J; bases not matched to a gene: 4.

The chain uses TRBV5-1 and TRBJ1-3; D remains ambiguous. The CDR3 length is 13 residues. Germline V gene sequence: CDR1 SGHRS, CDR2 YFSETQ. V lost 7 bases to trimming and J lost 2 bases, with 10 bases between them. The CDR3 is CASRGATGNTIYF. The CDR3 nucleotides are TGCGCCAGCCGGGGTGCAACTGGAAACACCATATATTTT.

Comment on this clone: A far larger clone is just one base off, so this is likely a read error. The same CDR3 is also encoded by other DNA sequences in this sample. CDR3 amino acids: CASQVGENYGYTF. The CDR3 nucleotides are TGTGCGTCCCAGGTGGGCGAAAACTATGGCTATACCTTC. This chain connects TRBV10-3 to TRBJ1-2; D gene uncertain. Germline V CDR1 and CDR2: ENHRY, SYGVKD. The CDR3 sequence is 13 residues long.

This clone showed up just once. For the CDR3, the DNA is TGTGCCAGCAGTCCAGGGGGTCGTGCCGGGACAGGGGGTTATCTCCGGGAGCTGTTTTTT. Translated: CASSPGGRAGTGGYLRELFF. The rearrangement links TRBV28 to TRBJ2-2; 11 bases fit TRBD1. Germline CDR1 and CDR2: MDHEN and SYDVKM. The CDR3 consists of 20 residues. The junction had 23 bases not matched to a gene; V was cut back by 5 bases and J by 9 bases.

This clone has a single count. The chain employs TRBV6-5 and TRBJ2-7; 7 positions agree with TRBD1. Germline V gene sequence: CDR1 MNHEY, CDR2 SVGAGI. CDR3 length: 15 amino acids. Trimming cost V 2 bases and J 5 bases; bases outside gene matches: 9. CDR3 sequence: CASSYNQGGEDEQYF. As DNA, the CDR3 is TGTGCCAGCAGTTACAATCAAGGGGGCGAGGACGAGCAGTACTTC.

In this sample, this clone turned up a few times. This sample also contains other DNA sequences that code for the same CDR3. The genes are TRBV18 and TRBJ2-7; 14 bases line up with TRBD2. Trimming removed 3 bases from V and 6 bases from J; junction bases left unmatched: 4. CDR3 length: 15 residues. The germline CDR1 and CDR2 sequences are KGHSH and LQKENI. CDR3 DNA sequence: TGTGCCAGCTCACCGGGACTAGCGGGAGAGGGCGAGCAGTACTTC. Translation: CASSPGLAGEGEQYF.

The chain joins TRBV7-9 to TRBJ2-7; no clear D. V shed 6 bases and J shed 5 bases, with 5 bases lying between them. The CDR3 totals 10 residues. From germline, CDR1 is SEHNR and CDR2 FQNEAQ (reference sequence). The CDR3 loop is CASSAHEQYF. The CDR3 DNA reads as TGTGCCAGCAGTGCCCACGAGCAGTACTTC.

About this clone: Other DNA sequences in this specimen translate into the identical CDR3. This CDR3 reads CASSPRAGTYNEQFF. DNA of the CDR3: TGTGCCAGCAGCCCAAGAGCGGGGACGTACAATGAGCAGTTCTTC. The chain is built from TRBV7-9 and TRBJ2-1; 7 bases fit TRBD2. With V trimmed by 5 bases and J by 4 bases, 8 bases remained unmatched. CDR3 length: 15 residues. CDR1 and CDR2 (germline): SEHNR, FQNEAQ (reference sequence).

The chain recombines TRBV27 with TRBJ1-1; D may be TRBD1 (5 bases). This CDR3 is 16 amino acids long. Germline loops: CDR1 MNHEY, CDR2 SMNVEV (reference sequence). Trimming cost V 7 bases and J 1 base, with 19 bases left between them. CDR3 region: CASTPQVGGGNTEAFF. Written as DNA, the CDR3 is TGTGCCAGCACCCCCCAGGTCGGGGGGGGGAACACTGAAGCTTTCTTT.